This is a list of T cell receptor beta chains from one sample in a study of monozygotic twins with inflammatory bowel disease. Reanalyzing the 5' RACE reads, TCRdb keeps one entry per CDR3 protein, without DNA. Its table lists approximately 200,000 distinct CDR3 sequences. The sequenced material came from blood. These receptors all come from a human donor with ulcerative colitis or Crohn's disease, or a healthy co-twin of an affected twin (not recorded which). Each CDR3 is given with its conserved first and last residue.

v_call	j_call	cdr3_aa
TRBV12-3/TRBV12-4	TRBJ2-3	CASSSRGGGGDTQYF
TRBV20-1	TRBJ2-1	CSARARGEQFF
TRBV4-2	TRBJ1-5	CASSHGPGTEGNQPQHF
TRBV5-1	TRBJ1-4	CASSFLLATNEKLFF
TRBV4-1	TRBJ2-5	CASSQGGGETQYF
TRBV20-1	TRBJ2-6	CSAYRADGANVLTF
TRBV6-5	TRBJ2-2	CASSYSVGNTGELFF
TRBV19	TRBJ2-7	CASRPSDGAYEQYF
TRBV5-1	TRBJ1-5	CASSWGTGWGEPQHF
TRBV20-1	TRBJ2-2	CSAARQTGELFF
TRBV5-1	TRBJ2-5	CASSFSGSEETQYF
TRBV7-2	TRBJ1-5	CASSPRTSRQPQHF
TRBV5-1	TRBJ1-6	CASRFVGQGDSPLHF
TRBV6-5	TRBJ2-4	CASSYRATGGVAKNIQYF
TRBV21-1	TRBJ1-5	CASSKVDRDNQPQHF
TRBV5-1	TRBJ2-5	CASSLTLAGETQYF
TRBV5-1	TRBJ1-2	CASSSDRVLGGYTF
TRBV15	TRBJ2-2	CATSREGISRYTGELFF
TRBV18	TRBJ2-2	CASSPSAQWTGELFF